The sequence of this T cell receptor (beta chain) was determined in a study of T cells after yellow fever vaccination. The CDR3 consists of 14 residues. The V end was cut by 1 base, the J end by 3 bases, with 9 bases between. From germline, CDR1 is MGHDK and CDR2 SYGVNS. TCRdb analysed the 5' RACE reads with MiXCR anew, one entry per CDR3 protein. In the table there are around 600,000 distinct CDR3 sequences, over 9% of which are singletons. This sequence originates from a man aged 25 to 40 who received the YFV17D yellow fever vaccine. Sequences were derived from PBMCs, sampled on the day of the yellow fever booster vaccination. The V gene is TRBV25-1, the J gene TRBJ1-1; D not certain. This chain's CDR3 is CASSECPVDTEAFF. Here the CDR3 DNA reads TGTGCCAGCAGTGAATGTCCTGTGGACACTGAAGCTTTCTTT.